A selection of T cell receptor beta chains follows, all from one sample in a study of control samples from healthy donors and cancer patients. TCRdb's copy holds only in-frame clones and misses some; the assay was immunoSEQ multiplex PCR. The sample includes about 180,000 clones, around nine tenths of them seen just once. Material for sequencing was blood. Receptors were obtained from a man younger than 45 in good health. Each CDR3 is given with its conserved first and last residue. A D gene is named only where the DNA matches it firmly. The size entry is marked missing in some rows and otherwise reads once, few, many or a size class.

>TRBJ2-5|NA|NA|13|TRBV7-2
TGTGCCAGCAGCTTAGGTGTGCGGGAGACCCAGTACTTC
CASSLGVRETQYF
>TRBJ2-2|NA|once|12|TRBV7-9
TGTGCCAGCAGCCAACGTGGGCGGGAGCTGTTTTTT
CASSQRGRELFF
>TRBJ1-3|NA|once|12|TRBV7-9
TGTGCCAGCAGCTTAGACCGAAACACCATATATTTT
CASSLDRNTIYF
>TRBJ1-3|TRBD1|NA|16|TRBV3-1/TRBV3-2
TGTGCCAGCAGCCATGAATGGGGACAGTCTGGAAACACCATATATTTT
CASSHEWGQSGNTIYF
>TRBJ1-1|NA|NA|13|TRBV5-5
TGTGCCAGCACCCTGAAGGGCGATGGGAGAGCTTTCTTT
CASTLKGDGRAFF
>TRBJ2-7|NA|NA|14|TRBV2
TGTGCCAGCAAGTCGCAGGGACAAAGCTACGAGCAGTACTTC
CASKSQGQSYEQYF
>TRBJ2-3|NA|once|12|TRBV9
TGTGCCAGCAGCCCCGCGGGGGATACGCAGTATTTT
CASSPAGDTQYF
>TRBJ1-1|NA|NA|15|TRBV18
TGTGCCAGCTCACCACCGGGGGGTCCGGTATCGGAAGCTTTCTTT
CASSPPGGPVSEAFF
>TRBJ1-3|TRBD1|NA|15|TRBV14
TGTGCCAGCAGCCAAGGACAGGGGGCTGGAAACACCATATATTTT
CASSQGQGAGNTIYF
>TRBJ1-4|NA|NA|14|TRBV7-9
TGTGCCAGCAGCCTGCTAGGGACTAATGAAAAACTGTTTTTT
CASSLLGTNEKLFF
>TRBJ2-1|TRBD2|NA|16|TRBV7-2
TGTGCCAGCAACCTCCTGGGACTAGCTGGAGACAATGAGCAGTTCTTC
CASNLLGLAGDNEQFF
>TRBJ2-3|NA|NA|15|TRBV7-8
TGTGCCAGCAGCACCCGAGGAGGGGGCGCAGATACGCAGTATTTT
CASSTRGGGADTQYF
>TRBJ2-1|TRBD2|NA|15|TRBV5-8
TGTGCCAGCAGCTTGGGGTTAGCGGGGTTGAATGAGCAGTTCTTC
CASSLGLAGLNEQFF
>TRBJ1-6|NA|NA|16|TRBV7-2
TGTGCCAGCAGCCGTCCGAGGACCGAGCTTAATTCACCCCTCCACTTT
CASSRPRTELNSPLHF
>TRBJ1-1|TRBD1|once|13|TRBV18
TGTGCCAGCTCACTCGGACAGGGCGCTGAAGCTTTCTTT
CASSLGQGAEAFF
>TRBJ2-3|NA|NA|15|TRBV30
TGTGCCTGGAGTCCCAGCCTAGCAGGCACAGATACGCAGTATTTT
CAWSPSLAGTDTQYF
>TRBJ2-1|NA|NA|14|TRBV7-9
TGTGCCAGCAGCTTACTTTCCCCGGGGAATGAGCAGTTCTTC
CASSLLSPGNEQFF
>TRBJ1-2|TRBD1|NA|15|TRBV27
TGTGCCAGCAGTCCCCGGACAGGGGGCGCCTATGGCTACACCTTC
CASSPRTGGAYGYTF
>TRBJ1-3|TRBD1|NA|15|TRBV19
TGTGCCAGTAGTAGGTCGACAGGGGAGGCGAAAACCATATATTTT
CASSRSTGEAKTIYF
>TRBJ2-7|NA|NA|11|TRBV6-5
TGTGCCAGCAGCCGGGAAGGCGAGCAGTACTTC
CASSREGEQYF
>TRBJ2-1|TRBD2|once|15|TRBV4-1
TGCGCCAGCAGCCTGGGACTAGCCGTCTACAATGAGCAGTTCTTC
CASSLGLAVYNEQFF
>TRBJ2-5|NA|NA|16|TRBV4-1
TGCGCCAGCAGCCCCCGAGGCGGGCTCTTACCTGAGACCCAGTACTTC
CASSPRGGLLPETQYF
>TRBJ2-7|NA|NA|15|TRBV28
TGTGCCAGCACCCCCACAGGACATCGTTACTACGAGCAGTACTTC
CASTPTGHRYYEQYF
>TRBJ1-6|NA|NA|12|TRBV27
TGTGCCAGCTGGGTGGGGAATTCACCCCTCCACTTT
CASWVGNSPLHF
>TRBJ2-7|NA|NA|15|TRBV3-1/TRBV3-2
TGTGCCAGCAGCCAAGGTAGGCAGGGTACCTACGAGCAGTACTTC
CASSQGRQGTYEQYF
>TRBJ1-2|NA|NA|15|TRBV9
TGTGCCAGCAGCGTAGACGGCAGGTTGGGGTATGGCTACACCTTC
CASSVDGRLGYGYTF
>TRBJ2-3|NA|few|16|TRBV2
TGTGCCAGCAGTGAAGGGACTTCTCGCAGGACAGATACGCAGTATTTT
CASSEGTSRRTDTQYF
>TRBJ2-3|NA|NA|17|TRBV19
TGTGCCAGTAGTATAGAAGGACACCCTTACCCGTCGGATACGCAGTATTTT
CASSIEGHPYPSDTQYF
>TRBJ1-3|TRBD1|NA|14|TRBV30
TGTGCCTGGAGGGACAGGGGCGCTGGAAACACCATATATTTT
CAWRDRGAGNTIYF